The T cell receptor (beta chain) under discussion was sequenced for a study of T cell repertoires in cytomegalovirus infection. Whole-study context: Recently identified HLA-C-restricted and well-studied HLA-B-restricted CMV epitopes were used. Both CMV infection and a matching HLA type were indicated by public TCR beta signatures. Points from the study as a whole: CMV-specific TCR beta clonotypes restricted by HLA-C were the ones dominating the ex vivo response. Pooled public TCR beta family frequency picked out CMV carriers with the relevant HLA.

TCRdb re-called the reads with MiXCR, one entry per CDR3 protein. The sample includes fewer than 650,000 distinct CDR3 sequences, about 39% of them seen just once. Regarding this clonotype: Antigen unknown.

Sequenced here: cultured PBMCs, sampled from culture after CMV antigen stimulation. This clonotype originated in a human donor in good health (CMV status not recorded). Some clones in this sample may be carry-over from other donors' samples.

The DNA for the CDR3 is TGTGCCAGCAGTGAACTTTTTCAGCCCCCTCTAGATACGCAGTATTTT. Amino acid sequence: CASSELFQPPLDTQYF. J is TRBJ2-3 and V is TRBV6-1; D call uncertain. Trimming shortened V by 2 bases and J by 5 bases, and 17 bases separated the two germline ends. CDR1 is MNHNS and CDR2 is SASEGT in the germline V gene. This CDR3 is 16 amino acids long.